What follows are 12 T cell receptor beta chains derived from one specimen sequenced in a study of blood T cell repertoires in COVID-19. Assay: immunoSEQ multiplex PCR; the TCRdb copy retains only in-frame clones and omits some. Seen here are 150,000 to 200,000 clones, about 80% observed once, and the top ten hold roughly 2%. The sequenced sample consisted of peripheral blood. Every receptor here comes from a woman older than 75 with acute or convalescent COVID-19.

This clone was picked up a small number of times. The rearrangement uses TRBV3-1 (or the pseudogene TRBV3-2) and TRBJ2-3, with TRBD2 as a possible D gene (7 bases). The germline V and J ends were trimmed by 7 bases and 5 bases, with 13 bases remaining between them. Germline V lookup: CDR1 LGHDT, CDR2 YNNKEL (reference sequence). The CDR3 is 13 amino acids. This CDR3 is CASKGGGKDTQYF. CDR3 DNA: TGTGCCAGCAAAGGGGGGGGAAAAGATACGCAGTATTTT.

The V call is TRBV20-1, the J call TRBJ2-7; 7 nucleotides match TRBD2. The CDR3 has 14 amino acids. Looked up from germline, CDR1 is DFQATT and CDR2 is SNEGSKA (reference sequence). J was trimmed by 2 bases and V by 3 bases; bases with no gene match: 7. The CDR3 is CSASDSGTTYEQYF. CDR3 DNA sequence: TGCAGTGCTAGTGACAGCGGGACTACCTACGAGCAGTACTTC.

The CDR3 loop is CATSRDNRGYGYTF. The CDR3 DNA follows: TGTGCCACCAGCAGAGACAACCGGGGCTATGGCTACACCTTC. The chain carries TRBV15 and TRBJ1-2; D is uncertain. Trimming pared 0 bases from V and 4 bases from J, leaving 9 bases between. Germline values: CDR1 LNHNV, CDR2 YYDKDF (reference sequence). The CDR3 spans 14 residues. The variable domain in full, with the rest retrieved from reference TRBV15 and TRBJ1-2, is DAMVIQNPRYQVTQFGKPVTLSCSQTLNHNVMYWYQQKSSQAPKLLFHYYDKDFNNEADTPDNFQSRRPNTSFCFLDIRSPGLGDTAMYLCATSRDNRGYGYTFGSGTRLTVV.

V gene TRBV5-1 combines with J gene TRBJ2-1, with D tentatively TRBD2 (7 bases). Trimming removed 2 bases at V and 7 bases at J, with 13 bases between. This CDR3 region has 14 residues. CDR1 is SGHRS, CDR2 YFSETQ, per germline. DNA of the CDR3: TGCGCCAGCAGCTTTCGGGGGGCGCCTAATGAGCAGTTCTTC. Protein sequence: CASSFRGAPNEQFF.

The chain is built from TRBV24-1 and TRBJ1-1, with D uncertain. Trimming took 4 bases from V and 4 from J, leaving 6 bases between them. Germline CDR1 reads KGHDR; CDR2 reads SFDVKD. The CDR3 contains 12 residues. The CDR3 bases are TGTGCCACCAGTGACCGAGGCACTGAAGCTTTCTTT. As protein: CATSDRGTEAFF.

The chain combines TRBV5-1 with TRBJ1-1, with TRBD1 as a possible D gene (5 bases). The V end lost 5 bases, the J end lost 6 bases, and 20 bases lay between the germline ends. The length of the CDR3 is 15 residues. Germline CDR1 and CDR2: SGHRS and YFSETQ. The CDR3 protein is CASRGEPGAESEAFF. The DNA for the CDR3 is TGCGCCAGCAGGGGGGAACCGGGAGCGGAGTCTGAAGCTTTCTTT.

J is TRBJ1-1 and V is TRBV7-8, with D tentatively TRBD1 (6 bases). V lost 2 bases, J lost 4 bases, and 11 bases lay in between. Germline CDR1 SGHVS, CDR2 FQNEAQ. The CDR3 has 14 amino acids. CDR3 sequence (DNA): TGTGCCAGCAGCTTACGGGGGGCGGTCACTGAAGCTTTCTTT. Amino acid sequence: CASSLRGAVTEAFF.

This clone was observed a few times. The chain couples TRBV5-8 to TRBJ2-1, with 11 bases identical to TRBD2. The germline V gene encodes CDR1 SGHTS and CDR2 YDEGEE. CDR3 length: 17 amino acids. V was clipped by 0 bases and J by 3 bases; unmatched bases: 5. The CDR3 nucleotides are TGTGCCAGCAGCTTGGTGTCTAGCGGGAGGTTCTACAATGAGCAGTTCTTC. Its protein is CASSLVSSGRFYNEQFF.

The gene calls are TRBV5-1 and TRBJ1-6; tentatively, D is TRBD1 (5 bases). The CDR3 is 15 residues long. V lost 3 bases, J lost 6 bases, and 13 bases lay in between. Germline V gene data show CDR1 as SGHRS and CDR2 as YFSETQ. The CDR3 coding sequence is TGCGCCAGCAGCTACTTGGGGCAGGCTAATTCACCCCTCCACTTT. It codes for CASSYLGQANSPLHF.

The chain links TRBV7-2 to TRBJ1-6, with a tentative D call TRBD1 (6 bases). The CDR3 contains 15 residues. V was cut by 1 base and J by 4 bases, with 8 bases left in between. CDR1 and CDR2 from the germline V gene are SGHTA and FQGNSA. The CDR3 reads CASSLDRAYNSPLHF. CDR3 bases: TGTGCCAGCAGCTTAGACAGGGCTTATAATTCACCCCTCCACTTT.

The chain's CDR3 is CASSLAGARQETQYF. The CDR3 nucleotides read TGCGCCAGCAGCTTGGCAGGGGCTAGACAAGAGACCCAGTACTTC. This rearrangement joins TRBV5-1 to TRBJ2-5; D is possibly TRBD1 (6 bases). Trimming left V 0 bases short and J 2 bases short, with 11 bases between. The CDR3 has 15 amino acids. Germline V gives CDR1 SGHRS, CDR2 YFSETQ.

The chain couples TRBV5-4 to TRBJ1-5; the D is unclear. Trimming left V 4 bases short and J 0 bases short, with 5 bases between. The CDR3 is 13 amino acids. CDR1 and CDR2 from the germline V gene are SGHNT and YYREEE (reference sequence). CDR3 sequence reads: CASSRDSNQPQHF. The CDR3 region has the DNA TGTGCCAGCAGCCGGGATAGCAATCAGCCCCAGCATTTT.